One sample yielded the 13 T cell receptor beta chains listed below, sequenced in a study of control samples from healthy donors and cancer patients (TCRdb year 2020). The method behind the library was the immunoSEQ multiplex PCR assay. In its TCRdb copy, this immuneACCESS table keeps in-frame sequences only and misses some clones. Where compared with another copy, unresolved V genes explain less than half of these, and the others have no known cause. The sample includes approximately 140,000 clones, with about 89% observed a single time. 7.1% of the sample goes to the ten largest clones. Sequenced material: blood. These receptor sequences come from a man between 18 and 29 years old in good health.

The rearrangement joins TRBV11-3 to TRBJ1-2, with D possibly matching TRBD1 (6 bases). Per the germline V gene, CDR1 is SGHNT and CDR2 is YENEEA. V was shortened by 2 bases and J by 2 bases, with 6 bases between the two germline ends. There are 13 residues in the CDR3. This CDR3 is CASSLRGNYGYTF. DNA of the CDR3: TGTGCCAGCAGCTTAAGGGGGAACTATGGCTACACCTTC.

The genes are TRBV5-6 and TRBJ2-7; weak D call: TRBD1 (6 bases). The CDR3 totals 14 residues. V lost 4 bases and J 5 bases, leaving 16 bases between the germline ends. In germline, CDR1 is SGHDT, CDR2 YYEEEE. CDR3 bases: TGTGCCAGCAGCCCACAGGGAAGGACGGACGAGCAGTACTTC. This translates into CASSPQGRTDEQYF.

This chain connects TRBV4-2 to TRBJ1-6; 8 bases are a match to TRBD1. Losses at the gene ends were 0 bases for V and 10 bases for J; bases not matched to a gene: 11. This CDR3 has 17 residues. Looked up from germline, CDR1 is LGHNA and CDR2 is YNFKEQ. CDR3 nucleotides: TGTGCCAGCAGCCAAGATCTCCAGGGGGCGTCTTGGTCACCCCTCCACTTT. It translates to CASSQDLQGASWSPLHF.

This sequence joins TRBV2 and TRBJ2-5, with D perhaps being TRBD1 or TRBD2 (5 bases each). The CDR3 covers 12 residues. Germline assignment: CDR1 SNHLY and CDR2 FYNNEI. Trimming removed 6 bases at V and 4 bases at J, with 9 bases between. The CDR3 region is CASRGTGETQYF. DNA of the CDR3: TGTGCCAGCAGGGGGACGGGAGAGACCCAGTACTTC.

The chain has TRBV19 and TRBJ1-2; D gene ambiguous. The V and J ends lost 5 bases and 8 bases respectively, with 18 bases between them. CDR3 length equals 14 residues. Germline lookup yields CDR1 LNHDA and CDR2 SQIVND (reference sequence). CDR3 coding DNA: TGTGCCAGTAGTCGAGACACCGGAAATCTGGGCTACACCTTC. Translation: CASSRDTGNLGYTF.

The V and J genes are TRBV5-6 and TRBJ2-7; D gene unclear. The CDR3 is made up of 14 amino acids. Trimming left V 0 bases short and J 2 bases short, with 9 bases between. Germline CDR1 SGHDT, CDR2 YYEEEE. CDR3 bases: TGTGCCAGCAGCTTGGGGGCCAGGACCTACGAGCAGTACTTC. This sequence encodes CASSLGARTYEQYF.

The CDR3 region has the DNA TGTGCCAGCAGCTTAGCACCCATACTAGCGGGGGACACAGATACGCAGTATTTT. It translates to CASSLAPILAGDTDTQYF. The chain recombines TRBV7-9 with TRBJ2-3; 11 nucleotides agree with TRBD2. The CDR3 runs 18 residues. Trimming cost V 0 bases and J 2 bases; bases outside gene matches: 7. From germline, CDR1 is SEHNR and CDR2 FQNEAQ (reference sequence).

This rearrangement joins TRBV18 to TRBJ2-7, with 11 bases aligning to TRBD1. CDR1 is KGHSH and CDR2 is LQKENI in the germline V gene. The CDR3 has 15 amino acids. The junction had 6 bases not matched to a gene; V was cut back by 5 bases and J by 3 bases. For the CDR3, the DNA is TGTGCCAGCTCATGGACCGGGACAGGGGGCTACGAGCAGTACTTC. Translated, it gives CASSWTGTGGYEQYF.

This chain uses TRBV11-2 with TRBJ1-2; 7 bases are a match to TRBD1. Germline V lookup: CDR1 SGHAT, CDR2 FQNNGV. This CDR3 contains 18 residues. J gave up 6 bases and V 0 bases, and 16 bases lay outside the gene matches. For the CDR3, the DNA is TGTGCCAGCAGCTTAGATTTTCAGAAGGGACAGAGAGGGGATGGCTACACCTTC. Translation gives CASSLDFQKGQRGDGYTF.

This chain uses TRBV7-6 with TRBJ2-2; D may correspond to TRBD1 or TRBD2 (7 bases each). The CDR3 consists of 15 residues. The V gene's germline CDR1 is SGHVS and CDR2 FNYEAQ. V was cut by 8 bases and J by 1 base, with 14 bases left in between. The CDR3: CASSGGALNTGELFF. CDR3 in DNA: TGTGCCAGCTCAGGGGGGGCTTTGAACACCGGGGAGCTGTTTTTT.

The chain is built from TRBV6-1 and TRBJ1-5; no clear D. This CDR3 comprises 13 residues. V lost 1 base and J lost 7, with 8 bases in between. Per the germline V gene, CDR1 is MNHNS and CDR2 is SASEGT. The CDR3 here is CASSEVSVQPQHF. Here the CDR3 DNA reads TGTGCCAGCAGTGAAGTAAGTGTCCAGCCCCAGCATTTT.

This clone appeared once. The chain combines TRBV12-3 or TRBV12-4 with TRBJ2-1; D remains unclear. The CDR3 loop spans 13 amino acids. Trimming took off 2 bases at V and 14 bases at J, with 16 bases between the two ends. The CDR3 DNA sequence: TGTGCCAGCAGTTTAAGTATCGCGGTCAGCGAGTTCTTC. Protein: CASSLSIAVSEFF.

This chain links TRBV6-5 with TRBJ1-2, with D tentatively TRBD1 (6 bases). Germline loops: CDR1 MNHEY, CDR2 SVGAGI. Deletions cut 2 bases from V and 8 bases from J, with 12 bases between. The CDR3 is made up of 13 amino acids. In DNA form, the CDR3 reads TGTGCCAGCAGTTACCAACAGGGAAGCGGCTACACCTTC. Its translation: CASSYQQGSGYTF.